This entry lists 15 T cell receptor beta chains sequenced from one sample in a study of T-cell memory formation after mild COVID-19. From the 5' RACE reads, TCRdb called clonotypes with MiXCR, one entry per CDR3 protein. The repertoire holds around 300,000 distinct CDR3 sequences, with approximately 12% as singletons. Source material: PBMCs or a T cell subset sorted from them (not recorded which). These receptors came from a man aged 18 to 30 who had mild COVID-19 (a few samples of this study predate the infection). Cell type and time point are not known.

About this clonotype: A much larger clone differs from this one at a single base, so this may be a read error. The V gene is TRBV25-1, the J gene TRBJ1-6, with D unclear. Germline-derived CDR1 and CDR2 are MGHDK and SYGVNS. This CDR3 is built from 13 residues. CDR3 region: CASRESGGSPLHF. The CDR3 DNA reads TGTGCCAGCAGAGAATCGGGCGGGTCACCCCTCCACTTT.

This rearrangement joins TRBV5-1 to TRBJ2-3; TRBD2 matches at 13 bases. This CDR3 contains 18 residues. Trimming removed 2 bases from V and 0 bases from J; junction bases left unmatched: 6. The V gene's germline CDR1 is SGHRS and CDR2 YFSETQ. CDR3 protein: CASSLRPGLAGSTDTQYF. The CDR3 coding sequence is TGCGCCAGCAGCTTACGGCCGGGACTAGCGGGGAGCACAGATACGCAGTATTTT.

The chain joins TRBV5-1 to TRBJ2-3; no firm D call. V lost 4 bases and J 4 bases, leaving 10 bases between the germline ends. Germline CDR1 SGHRS, CDR2 YFSETQ. The CDR3 contains 13 residues. Here the CDR3 DNA reads TGCGCCAGCAGCGGTGGTAATCCAGATACGCAGTATTTT. Its protein is CASSGGNPDTQYF. The full variable domain, in which reference TRBV5-1 and TRBJ2-3 provide the parts outside the CDR3, is KAGVTQTPRYLIKTRGQQVTLSCSPISGHRSVSWYQQTPGQGLQFLFEYFSETQRNKGNFPGRFSGRQFSNSRSEMNVSTLELGDSALYLCASSGGNPDTQYFGPGTRLTVL.

The genes are TRBV2 and TRBJ1-3, with TRBD1 matching over 7 bases. V shed 8 bases and J 4 bases; nucleotides not matched to a gene: 11. CDR3 length equals 15 residues. Germline assignment: CDR1 SNHLY and CDR2 FYNNEI. This CDR3 reads CASHPDRAYGNTIYF. The CDR3 coding sequence is TGTGCCAGCCACCCTGACAGGGCTTACGGAAACACCATATATTTT.

This clonotype came up many times. The V gene is TRBV20-1, the J gene TRBJ1-4; possibly TRBD1 for D (5 bases). V was pared by 3 bases and J by 0 bases, with 8 bases between. The CDR3 totals 14 residues. Germline V gene sequence: CDR1 DFQATT, CDR2 SNEGSKA (reference sequence). CDR3 DNA sequence: TGCAGTGCTAGGTTGGGGGCAACTAATGAAAAACTGTTTTTT. Residues: CSARLGATNEKLFF.

This clonotype was counted a few times. CDR3 nucleotide sequence: TGTGCCAGCAGCAACCGGGACAGCCGAAACATTCAGTACTTC. It codes for CASSNRDSRNIQYF. J is TRBJ2-4 and V is TRBV7-9; 7 bases agree with TRBD1. Trimming removed 5 bases from V and 6 bases from J; junction bases left unmatched: 7. Germline V gene data show CDR1 as SEHNR and CDR2 as FQNEAQ (reference sequence). The CDR3 is 14 amino acids.

J is TRBJ2-7 and V is TRBV7-9, with 10 bases identical to TRBD1. Germline V gene lookup returns CDR1 SEHNR and CDR2 FQNEAQ (reference sequence). V gave up 10 bases and J gave up 7 bases; unmatched junction bases: 10. The CDR3 is 13 residues long. The CDR3 spells CATQGQGSREQYF. DNA for the CDR3: TGTGCCACCCAGGGACAGGGGTCCCGGGAGCAGTACTTC.

This sequence joins TRBV6-9 and TRBJ1-4, with D unclear. Germline lookup yields CDR1 MNHGY and CDR2 SVAAGI. CDR3 size: 12 residues. V lost 8 bases, J lost 5 bases, and 9 bases lay in between. CDR3 loop: CASAGLNEKLFF. CDR3 in DNA: TGTGCCAGCGCAGGCCTCAATGAAAAACTGTTTTTT.

This clonotype occurred a few times. The chain couples TRBV9 to TRBJ2-5, with 12 bases identical to TRBD2. In germline, CDR1 is SGDLS, CDR2 YYNGEE. CDR3 length: 17 residues. The ends lost 3 bases at V and 3 bases at J; junction bases unmatched: 9. The DNA for the CDR3 is TGTGCCAGCAGCGCAGGAGAGACTAGCGGGGGAAAAGAGACCCAGTACTTC. As protein: CASSAGETSGGKETQYF.

There are a few counts of this clonotype. The chain carries TRBV29-1 and TRBJ2-7, with D hard to call. This CDR3 spans 13 amino acids. From germline, CDR1 is SQVTM and CDR2 ANQGSEA. Trimming took 4 bases from V and 1 from J, leaving 11 bases between them. The CDR3 protein is CSVVRHESYEQYF. CDR3 nucleotides: TGCAGCGTTGTTCGACATGAGTCCTACGAGCAGTACTTC.

This rearrangement joins TRBV29-1 to TRBJ1-2; D unresolved. Trimming left V 0 bases short and J 10 bases short, with 3 bases between. This CDR3 has 9 amino acids. From germline, CDR1 is SQVTM and CDR2 ANQGSEA. CDR3 residues: CSVEDYYTF. The CDR3 nucleotides read TGCAGCGTTGAAGATTACTACACCTTC.

The sample holds a few counts of this clonotype. This chain uses TRBV20-1 with TRBJ2-5; possible D gene TRBD2, 6 bases. The V and J ends lost 2 bases and 5 bases respectively, with 15 bases between them. Germline V CDR1 and CDR2: DFQATT, SNEGSKA (reference sequence). The CDR3 totals 14 residues. CDR3 sequence (DNA): TGCAGTGCTAGAACCCCTGGGGGAGGCGAGACCCAGTACTTC. This encodes CSARTPGGGETQYF.

CDR3 residues: CAIYSNTGELFF. In DNA form, the CDR3 reads TGTGCCATATACTCGAACACCGGGGAGCTGTTTTTT. This chain links TRBV6-1 with TRBJ2-2; unclear D gene. The V gene's germline CDR1 is MNHNS and CDR2 SASEGT. The CDR3 consists of 12 residues. V gave up 10 bases and J gave up 0 bases, with 6 bases separating them.

The sample holds a few counts of this clonotype. The chain combines TRBV28 with TRBJ1-4; 7 nucleotides match TRBD1. V lost 6 bases to trimming and J lost 0 bases; unmatched junction nucleotides: 13. The CDR3 runs to 18 residues. The V gene's germline CDR1 is MDHEN and CDR2 SYDVKM. In DNA, the CDR3 is TGTGCCAGCAGCAATCAAGGGGGCGGAGGAGCAACTAATGAAAAACTGTTTTTT. Encoded protein: CASSNQGGGGATNEKLFF.

This chain joins TRBV27 and TRBJ2-3, with 10 bases aligning to TRBD1. The CDR3 is made up of 15 amino acids. With V trimmed by 4 bases and J by 3 bases, 4 bases remained unmatched. Germline V gives CDR1 MNHEY, CDR2 SMNVEV (reference sequence). CDR3 bases: TGTGCCAGCAGTTGGACAGGGGGACGGACAGATACGCAGTATTTT. Amino acid sequence: CASSWTGGRTDTQYF.